These 32 T cell receptor beta chains originate from one sample sequenced in a study of regulatory T cells in long-lasting Graves disease. Building of the TCR beta libraries involved iRepertoire HTBI primers and Arm-PCR of CDR3 regions. TCRdb reanalysed the multiplex PCR reads using MiXCR and keeps one entry per CDR3 protein. The table has 600,000 to 800,000 distinct CDR3 sequences, around 30% seen once. As for time point: persistent/refractory GD, antithyroid drugs over 5 years with positive TRAb. The TCR library was made from RNA that had been extracted from PBMCs in TRIzol. This sample comprised peripheral blood mononuclear cells (PBMCs), obtained when the disease was refractory, from a patient treated with antithyroid drugs. These receptors came from a female donor with Graves disease.

The chain carries TRBV14 and TRBJ1-4; no reliable D call. The CDR3 totals 13 residues. Looked up from germline, CDR1 is SGHDN and CDR2 is FVKESK. V dropped 3 bases and J dropped 7 bases, with 9 bases sitting between them. For the CDR3, the DNA is TGTGCCAGCAGCCAGGGGAGAATTGAAAAACTGTTTTTT. It translates to CASSQGRIEKLFF.

The table lists this clonotype with a few counts. V is TRBV6-9 and J is TRBJ1-4, with 9 bases matching TRBD1. Germline values: CDR1 MNHGY, CDR2 SVAAGI. Trimming took 4 bases from V and 10 from J; bases not matched to a gene: 7. This CDR3 has 14 residues. CDR3 in amino acids: CASSFSTGGGKLFF. Written as DNA, the CDR3 is TGTGCCAGCAGTTTCAGTACAGGGGGCGGAAAACTGTTTTTT.

V gene TRBV6-1 combines with J gene TRBJ1-3; D is unclear. Per germline, CDR1 MNHNS and CDR2 SASEGT. CDR3 length: 15 residues. Between the trimmed V and J ends, which lost 6 bases and 0 bases, there was a span of 12 bases. CDR3 sequence: CASSHPAGSGNTIYF. CDR3 DNA: TGTGCCAGCAGCCACCCAGCGGGCTCTGGAAACACCATATATTTT.

This clonotype was seen ten or more times. The V gene is TRBV2, the J gene TRBJ1-2; 9 bases fit TRBD1. Germline values: CDR1 SNHLY, CDR2 FYNNEI. The J segment lost 5 bases and the V segment lost 6 bases, leaving 10 bases of the junction unmatched. This CDR3 has 15 amino acids. The DNA of the CDR3 is TGTGCCAGCAGGGTCGGGACAGGGTCAGGGTATGGCTACACCTTC. Translating it yields CASRVGTGSGYGYTF.

On this clonotype: A read error may explain this, as a much larger clone is one base away. The V call is TRBV6-2 or TRBV6-3, the J call TRBJ2-5; 9 bases line up with TRBD2. CDR1 and CDR2 from the germline V gene are MNHEY and SVGEGT. V shed 0 bases, J shed 4 bases, and the junction held 9 bases outside the gene matches. The CDR3 length is 17 residues. Here the CDR3 reads CASSYSTVAGVRETQYF. Written as DNA, the CDR3 is TGTGCCAGCAGTTACTCGACTGTAGCGGGAGTGCGAGAGACCCAGTACTTC.

The rearrangement links TRBV2 to TRBJ1-1; 8 nucleotides line up with TRBD1. The CDR3 spans 14 residues. In germline, CDR1 is SNHLY, CDR2 FYNNEI. After removal of 9 bases from V and 6 bases from J, the junction contained 12 bases not matched to a gene. The CDR3 bases are TGTGCCAGTTTTGGGATCAGGGGGCTTTCTGAAGCTTTCTTT. It yields the protein CASFGIRGLSEAFF.

This chain uses TRBV2 with TRBJ2-1; 7 bases align to TRBD1. Germline CDR1 is SNHLY and CDR2 is FYNNEI. This CDR3 region has 15 residues. The J segment lost 2 bases and the V segment lost 4 bases, leaving 5 bases of the junction unmatched. CDR3 bases: TGTGCCAGCAGTGTCACAGGGGAACCCTACAATGAGCAGTTCTTC. Protein: CASSVTGEPYNEQFF.

A few counts support this clonotype. The rearrangement links TRBV12-3 or TRBV12-4 to TRBJ1-3; no reliable D call. The CDR3 runs 16 residues. Trimming shortened V by 1 base and J by 0 bases, and 10 bases separated the two germline ends. Written as DNA, the CDR3 is TGTGCCAGCAGTTTAGAAAGAGGGTTCTCTGGAAACACCATATATTTT. The encoded protein is CASSLERGFSGNTIYF.

As to this clonotype: The conserved final phenylalanine or tryptophan is absent from the CDR3, which likely points to a read error. The J gene is TRBJ2-5, the V gene TRBV6-1, with unresolved D. Looked up from germline, CDR1 is MNHNS and CDR2 is SASEGT. The ends were cut back, 7 bases at V and 1 base at J, with 16 bases in the middle. The CDR3 runs to 15 residues. The CDR3 loop reads CASTLDNLPQETQYL. As DNA, the CDR3 is TGTGCCAGCACTCTCGACAACTTACCCCAAGAGACCCAGTACCTC.

This clonotype has a single count. The chain couples TRBV4-2 to TRBJ2-2; D is undetermined. V lost 0 bases, J lost 3 bases, and 2 bases lay in between. The CDR3 loop spans 13 amino acids. Germline lookup yields CDR1 LGHNA and CDR2 YNFKEQ. CDR3 sequence (DNA): TGTGCCAGCAGCCAAGATGACACCGGGGAGCTGTTTTTT. Amino acid sequence: CASSQDDTGELFF.

This rearrangement joins TRBV29-1 to TRBJ1-2; D is possibly TRBD1 (5 bases). The CDR3 totals 13 residues. Trimming pared 6 bases from V and 6 bases from J, leaving 17 bases between. Germline CDR1 is SQVTM and CDR2 is ANQGSEA. The CDR3 here is CSVYLGGIHGYTF. The DNA of the CDR3 is TGCAGCGTCTACCTGGGGGGGATCCATGGCTACACCTTC.

J is TRBJ1-1 and V is TRBV29-1; 7 nucleotides match TRBD1. J lost 2 bases, V lost 4 bases, and 13 bases had no gene match. The CDR3 consists of 16 residues. Germline V lookup: CDR1 SQVTM, CDR2 ANQGSEA. In DNA form, the CDR3 reads TGCAGCGTTGGGGGTCGGGACAGCAATAGAAACACTGAAGCTTTCTTT. Translated, it gives CSVGGRDSNRNTEAFF. Combining the CDR3 with reference TRBV29-1 and TRBJ1-1 gives the whole variable domain SAVISQKPSRDICQRGTSLTIQCQVDSQVTMMFWYRQQPGQSLTLIATANQGSEATYESGFVIDKFPISRPNLTFSTLTVSNMSPEDSSIYLCSVGGRDSNRNTEAFFGQGTRLTVV.

This chain joins TRBV28 and TRBJ2-4, with a possible D match to TRBD1 (6 bases). The CDR3 totals 14 residues. V was shortened by 4 bases and J by 6 bases, with 13 bases between the two germline ends. Germline V lookup: CDR1 MDHEN, CDR2 SYDVKM. The CDR3 DNA sequence: TGTGCCAGCAGTTACGACAGGCGGAGAAACATTCAGTACTTC. Protein sequence: CASSYDRRRNIQYF.

This clonotype was seen a handful of times. This chain joins TRBV11-2 and TRBJ2-3; unclear D gene. The V end was cut by 1 base, the J end by 5 bases, with 4 bases between. The CDR3 covers 12 residues. Germline V CDR1 and CDR2: SGHAT, FQNNGV. The CDR3 is CASSLARDTQYF. In DNA form, the CDR3 reads TGTGCCAGCAGCTTAGCGAGAGATACGCAGTATTTT. The complete variable domain, with remaining parts taken from reference TRBV11-2 and TRBJ2-3, reads EAGVAQSPRYKIIEKRQSVAFWCNPISGHATLYWYQQILGQGPKLLIQFQNNGVVDDSQLPKDRFSAERLKGVDSTLKIQPAKLEDSAVYLCASSLARDTQYFGPGTRLTVL.

The chain combines TRBV15 with TRBJ2-7; 10 positions agree with TRBD2. Per the germline V gene, CDR1 is LNHNV and CDR2 is YYDKDF (reference sequence). The CDR3 runs 15 residues. The V segment lost 0 bases and the J segment 6 bases; nucleotides outside the gene matches: 5. Here the CDR3 DNA reads TGTGCCACCAGCAGAGATCGTACTAGCGGGGTCGAGCAGTACTTC. Its translation: CATSRDRTSGVEQYF.

This clonotype was observed at least ten times. The J gene is TRBJ2-5, the V gene TRBV2; D gene unclear. Trimming stripped 4 bases from V and 2 bases from J, with 11 bases between. Per germline, CDR1 SNHLY and CDR2 FYNNEI. The CDR3 runs 14 residues. CDR3 protein: CASSGQLWQETQYF. CDR3 DNA sequence: TGTGCCAGCAGTGGGCAACTGTGGCAAGAGACCCAGTACTTC.

This clonotype occurred once. This chain uses TRBV20-1 with TRBJ2-7; D unclear. This CDR3 has 15 amino acids. The germline V gene encodes CDR1 DFQATT and CDR2 SNEGSKA (reference sequence). V lost 0 bases and J lost 0, with 12 bases in between. CDR3 sequence reads: CSARDLPRSSYEQYF. The CDR3 region has the DNA TGCAGTGCTAGAGATCTACCTAGGAGCTCCTACGAGCAGTACTTC.

This clonotype was recorded a few times. The V and J genes are TRBV12-3 or TRBV12-4 and TRBJ2-2, with D perhaps TRBD2 (5 bases). Trimming left V 7 bases short and J 4 bases short, with 25 bases between. The CDR3 contains 18 residues. The CDR3 sequence: CASTREGILVRRTGELFF. CDR3 nucleotides: TGTGCCAGCACCCGCGAAGGTATACTAGTGAGGCGCACCGGGGAGCTGTTTTTT.

This clonotype was seen more than once but under ten times. The chain employs TRBV20-1 and TRBJ1-6; no reliable D call. V was trimmed by 2 bases and J by 7 bases, leaving 15 bases between them. The CDR3 spans 15 residues. Germline CDR1 DFQATT, CDR2 SNEGSKA (reference sequence). CDR3 bases: TGCAGTGCTAGAACGCCGGGCCAAGGGAATTCACCCCTCCACTTT. This encodes CSARTPGQGNSPLHF.

This clonotype was seen only a few times. The chain carries TRBV7-9 and TRBJ2-7; D may be TRBD2 (5 bases). Looked up from germline, CDR1 is SEHNR and CDR2 is FQNEAQ (reference sequence). This CDR3 region has 15 residues. The V gene lost 5 bases and the J gene lost 0 bases, with 14 bases spanning the gap. The CDR3 DNA reads TGTGCCAGCAGCGCCGCGGGCGAGGCCTCCTACGAGCAGTACTTC. This codes for CASSAAGEASYEQYF. Combining the CDR3 with reference TRBV7-9 and TRBJ2-7 gives the whole variable domain DTGVSQNPRHKITKRGQNVTFRCDPISEHNRLYWYRQTLGQGPEFLTYFQNEAQLEKSRLLSDRFSAERPKGSFSTLEIQRTEQGDSAMYLCASSAAGEASYEQYFGPGTRLTVT.

The chain links TRBV6-4 to TRBJ1-2; D not resolved. The V gene's germline CDR1 is MRHNA and CDR2 SNTAGT. Trimming left V 5 bases short and J 0 bases short, with 13 bases between. The CDR3 contains 15 residues. The CDR3 DNA reads TGTGCCAGCAGTACTTATACGGTAGCTAACTATGGCTACACCTTC. As protein: CASSTYTVANYGYTF.

This rearrangement joins TRBV19 to TRBJ1-1, with TRBD1 matching 8 bases. V was pared by 3 bases and J by 7 bases, with 4 bases of the junction left unmatched. The germline V gene has CDR1 LNHDA and CDR2 SQIVND (reference sequence). The CDR3 totals 13 residues. CDR3 residues: CASSMDRAFEAFF. CDR3 bases: TGTGCCAGTAGTATGGACAGGGCGTTTGAAGCTTTCTTT.

The chain has TRBV10-2 and TRBJ1-5; 7 positions match TRBD1. V shed 7 bases, J shed 0 bases, and the junction held 6 bases outside the gene matches. CDR3 length equals 15 residues. Germline CDR1 reads WSHSY; CDR2 reads SAAADI. Here the CDR3 reads CASTPQGTSNQPQHF. DNA for the CDR3: TGCGCCAGCACCCCACAGGGGACTAGCAATCAGCCCCAGCATTTT.

This clonotype has only a few counts. The chain links TRBV11-2 to TRBJ1-1; a possible D gene is TRBD1 (5 bases). CDR3 length: 14 residues. CDR1 is SGHAT and CDR2 is FQNNGV in the germline V gene. V dropped 5 bases and J dropped 7 bases, with 17 bases sitting between them. The CDR3 nucleotides read TGTGCCAGCAGCCCACCCGGGGGGAGGCGTGAAGCTTTCTTT. Translated: CASSPPGGRREAFF.

This clonotype was recorded a few times. The gene calls are TRBV6-1 and TRBJ1-4, with 8 nucleotides matching TRBD1. The J segment lost 5 bases and the V segment lost 4 bases, leaving 6 bases of the junction unmatched. CDR1 MNHNS and CDR2 SASEGT come from the germline V gene. The CDR3 covers 15 residues. CDR3 sequence (DNA): TGTGCCAGCAGTGCTCCAGGGGGCGGGAATGAAAAACTGTTTTTT. Translating gives CASSAPGGGNEKLFF.

This clonotype was detected a few times. The chain links TRBV29-1 to TRBJ1-5, with TRBD1 identical over 8 bases. With V trimmed by 7 bases and J by 5 bases, 7 bases remained unmatched. The CDR3 is 13 amino acids. Per the germline V gene, CDR1 is SQVTM and CDR2 is ANQGSEA. The CDR3 DNA sequence: TGCAGCGCTCGACAGGGGCAGGATCAGCCCCAGCATTTT. This encodes CSARQGQDQPQHF. Drawing the rest from reference TRBV29-1 and TRBJ1-5, the complete variable domain is SAVISQKPSRDICQRGTSLTIQCQVDSQVTMMFWYRQQPGQSLTLIATANQGSEATYESGFVIDKFPISRPNLTFSTLTVSNMSPEDSSIYLCSARQGQDQPQHFGDGTRLSIL.

This clonotype was recorded a few times. The rearrangement joins TRBV27 to TRBJ1-6; D unresolved. V lost 3 bases and J lost 7, with 10 bases in between. Germline loops: CDR1 MNHEY, CDR2 SMNVEV (reference sequence). There are 14 residues in the CDR3. DNA of the CDR3: TGTGCCAGCAGTTTCGGCAGTTTAAATTCACCCCTCCACTTT. Protein: CASSFGSLNSPLHF.

This clonotype has ten or more counts. The chain links TRBV2 to TRBJ2-5, with a weak D call TRBD2 (6 bases). This CDR3 is built from 12 residues. The germline V and J ends were trimmed by 6 bases and 3 bases, with 8 bases remaining between them. Germline CDR1 and CDR2: SNHLY and FYNNEI. DNA of the CDR3: TGTGCCAGCAGGGGACTCGAAGAGACCCAGTACTTC. Amino acid sequence: CASRGLEETQYF.

This clonotype came up a few times. The genes are TRBV11-2 and TRBJ2-7, with 9 positions matching TRBD2. V shed 5 bases and J 3 bases; nucleotides not matched to a gene: 11. Germline assignment: CDR1 SGHAT and CDR2 FQNNGV. CDR3 length: 16 amino acids. CDR3 amino acids: CASSPRPGLAHYEQYF. The CDR3 DNA follows: TGTGCCAGCAGCCCACGGCCGGGACTAGCACACTACGAGCAGTACTTC. Looking up the rest from reference TRBV11-2 and TRBJ2-7 gives the full variable domain: EAGVAQSPRYKIIEKRQSVAFWCNPISGHATLYWYQQILGQGPKLLIQFQNNGVVDDSQLPKDRFSAERLKGVDSTLKIQPAKLEDSAVYLCASSPRPGLAHYEQYFGPGTRLTVT.

The chain joins TRBV28 to TRBJ1-5; no firm D call. The CDR3 has 15 amino acids. CDR1 and CDR2 from the germline V gene are MDHEN and SYDVKM. With 5 bases removed from V and 0 bases from J, the gap between germline ends came to 11 bases. The CDR3 spells CASSASGDSNQPQHF. Here the CDR3 DNA reads TGTGCCAGCAGTGCCTCCGGGGATAGCAATCAGCCCCAGCATTTT. The complete variable domain, with remaining parts taken from reference TRBV28 and TRBJ1-5, reads DVKVTQSSRYLVKRTGEKVFLECVQDMDHENMFWYRQDPGLGLRLIYFSYDVKMKEKGDIPEGYSVSREKKERFSLILESASTNQTSMYLCASSASGDSNQPQHFGDGTRLSIL.

This clonotype was found many times. This chain connects TRBV12-3 or TRBV12-4 to TRBJ2-7; D call uncertain. The CDR3 is 14 residues long. The V and J ends lost 3 bases and 2 bases respectively, with 11 bases between them. CDR3 loop: CASSLLGLAYEQYF. CDR3 coding DNA: TGTGCCAGCAGTTTGCTGGGTTTAGCCTACGAGCAGTACTTC.

The V call is TRBV5-1, the J call TRBJ1-1, with 7 bases that match TRBD1. This CDR3 has 14 residues. Losses at the gene ends were 4 bases for V and 5 bases for J; bases not matched to a gene: 8. Germline CDR1 SGHRS, CDR2 YFSETQ. CDR3 bases: TGCGCCAGCAGCCAGGGGGGGTTGATGACTGAAGCTTTCTTT. This translates into CASSQGGLMTEAFF. The full variable domain, completed using reference TRBV5-1 and TRBJ1-1, is KAGVTQTPRYLIKTRGQQVTLSCSPISGHRSVSWYQQTPGQGLQFLFEYFSETQRNKGNFPGRFSGRQFSNSRSEMNVSTLELGDSALYLCASSQGGLMTEAFFGQGTRLTVV.